The entry below describes one T cell receptor beta chain. It has no known antigen specificity. No per-base quality is available; no much larger clone lies one base away. These data belong to a study of shared clonotypes between healthy human individuals (TCRdb year 2020). A note on the overall study: A few men and a couple of women, aged 18 to 49 years, made up the cohort. To estimate repertoire size and how much clonotype sharing occurs between individuals, the study deeply sequenced the blood TCR repertoires of five healthy adults. For each donor, three plates each were used for CD4 naive and CD4 memory, two plates were used for CD8 naive, and one plate was used for CD8 memory. Different laboratories and diverse techniques were used to prepare libraries and sequence TCR repertoires, to increase sequencing depth and limit assay-specific biases. Between about 0.85 and 10 billion PBMCs per donor were obtained by leukapheresis. The research as a whole found: Higher generation probabilities were observed for clonotypes shared by all four sorted-subset donors than for non-shared clonotypes. Incomplete sequencing was indicated by rarefaction of sorted-subset datasets, despite the large sequencing depth. Pairwise subsampling indicated that sequencing depth was expected to affect the degree of clonotype sharing among donors. Naive subsets generally had larger estimated clonotype richness than memory subsets. Because the study included a small number of donors, the genetic and exposure-history diversity represented was limited. Only blood was sampled, and tissue TCR repertoires likely differ from those in blood. When a few donors were compared, the shared fraction of clonotypes was around 5.1% for naive CD4, approximately 3.3% for naive CD8, 2% to 2.5% for memory CD4, and about 0.36% for memory CD8.

Using the deep immunoSEQ assay, TCR CDR3 regions were amplified from genomic DNA by multiplex PCR. For each cell subset, the extracted genomic DNA was distributed evenly across all wells of several immunoSEQ 96-well plates, and each plate served as one replicate. For sorted subsets, around 200 ng genomic DNA, equal to 30,000 to 35,000 T cell genomes, was loaded into each replicate PCR. Purified libraries were quantified with a Qubit 3.0 fluorometer, sized on a Bioanalyzer 2100, and re-quantified with the KAPA Library Quantification kit. Each immunoSEQ 96-well plate was sequenced on its own single-read 150-cycle Illumina NextSeq 550 flow cell. Turning to the authors' computational methods: Because the immunoSEQ output included only junctional sequences and no quality scores, the filtering could not be the same as the filtering used for full-length reads. To assign V/J genes and CDR3, sequences were annotated using PyIR, a Python wrapper for IgBLAST v1.9, with IMGT germline references. Reads with weak V/J assignments (E-value above 1e-6), missing CDR3, stop codons, out-of-frame junctions, or ambiguous translated residues were removed. V3J clonotypes were defined as sequences sharing the same inferred V gene, J gene, and CDR3 amino acid sequence. The percentage overlap between two repertoires was calculated by dividing the number of shared unique clonotypes by the size of the smaller repertoire. Repertoire richness was assessed with RTK rarefaction, the Chao1 estimator, and Recon v2.1 estimates of unobserved clonotypes. Generation probabilities were computed with OLGA for all TCRbeta clonotypes obtained by the gDNA method from several donors. As stored in TCRdb, this immuneACCESS dataset retains in-frame rearrangements with V and J assigned. A fraction of the clones does not appear; measured against another copy, unresolved V genes explain less than half of the discrepancy, and the remainder lacks a known reason. The V and J calls and clone size were taken over from that table, and D and trimming were inferred from the DNA. This sample lists around 2.1 million clones; 85% to 95% were detected once. The ten largest clones represent over 1.5% of the sample.

CD8 naive samples were obtained by positive selection for CCR7 among CD45RO-negative cells, yielding a CD45RA+CCR7+ population from which TemRA cells were excluded. The donors were healthy, HIV-negative adults with no recently reported acute infections or vaccinations. Every donor was a Caucasian adult residing in Nashville, Tennessee, USA. Blood was obtained by leukapheresis, after which PBMCs were separated by Ficoll-Histopaque density gradient centrifugation and cryopreserved in liquid nitrogen vapor phase. Purity and quantity of every magnetically sorted T cell population were checked by analytical flow cytometry. Genomic DNA was isolated from every sorted fraction and measured by UV absorbance on a Nanodrop 2000c. The germline V gene gives CDR1 as LGHNA and CDR2 as YNFKEQ. The junction carries 11 bases between V and J, which are trimmed by 0 bases and 2 bases respectively. Including cysteine and phenylalanine, the CDR3 has 15 amino acids. The sequence is cut down to CDR3 DNA, 45 bases in frame from base 1.

Here the chain combines TRBV4-2 and TRBJ2-7; the D gene assignment is ambiguous. Sequencing used naive CD8+ T cells from PBMCs. What the cell subset or site label conveys for this sample: CD45RA+CCR7+. The sequence derives from a young man in good health. Some clones in this sample may be carry-over from other donors' samples. The DNA sequence is given as TGTGCCAGCAGCCAAGAATCGGCAGGTACCTACGAGCAGTACTTC. It translates to CASSQESAGTYEQYF.